Listed below are T cell receptor beta chains from one sample, sequenced in a study of cytomegalovirus exposure and HLA in healthy donors. TCRdb keeps only in-frame clones here, not all; method: immunoSEQ multiplex PCR. This sample has some 150,000 clones; around 81% occur once, and the top ten carry roughly 13%. Sequencing was done on a sample of PBMCs. The receptor set was obtained from a woman aged 45-65 years in good health and CMV-seronegative. CDR3s include the opening cysteine and the closing phenylalanine or tryptophan. Not every row has a clone size; where given, it reads once, few, many or a size class.

V gene	clone size	J gene	CDR3 protein
TRBV15	-	TRBJ2-2	CATSRDLNRATGELFF
TRBV7-8	-	TRBJ2-3	CASSLASTDTQYF
TRBV29-1	few	TRBJ1-1	CSVRPPPGGTEAFF
TRBV28	-	TRBJ1-2	CASRSGAYGYTF
TRBV5-6	-	TRBJ2-7	CASSFGLAGGPYEQYF
TRBV30	-	TRBJ2-2	CAWIGTVRNTGELFF
TRBV7-8	-	TRBJ2-5	CASSRDREETQYF
TRBV7-8	once	TRBJ2-5	CASSFGGRKETQYF
TRBV29-1	-	TRBJ1-3	CSAMRGNTGNTIYF
TRBV4-2	-	TRBJ1-2	CASSQDSRTGATRGYTF
TRBV2	-	TRBJ2-1	CASRRRGLAGGPPLNEQFF
TRBV5-1	once	TRBJ2-2	CASSFTVETGELFF
TRBV28	-	TRBJ1-1	CASRAGGTEAFF
TRBV27	-	TRBJ2-1	CASSPRGTLYNEQFF
TRBV19	-	TRBJ2-4	CASSTSWTGGGNIQYF
TRBV5-4	-	TRBJ2-3	CASSRQVGSQYF
TRBV5-1	-	TRBJ2-1	CASSKGVSADEQFF
TRBV19	-	TRBJ1-1	CASSFLGQPNTEAFF
TRBV7-3	-	TRBJ2-7	CASSLGGTYEQYF
TRBV5-1	-	TRBJ2-1	CASSLDTGQGNNEQFF